This T cell receptor (beta chain) was found in a study of CD4 and CD8 cells across lung adenocarcinoma regions. The patients had localized lung adenocarcinoma, a non-small cell subtype. CDR3 length: 13 amino acids. V lost 2 bases, J lost 8 bases, and 9 bases lay in between. CDR1 is SGHTA, CDR2 FQGNSA, per germline. This clonotype was counted many times. MiXCR, applied by TCRdb to the PCR reads, yields one record per CDR3 protein. The table has about 19,000 distinct CDR3 sequences, roughly 50% seen once. The V call is TRBV7-2, the J call TRBJ1-4; a possible D gene is TRBD1 (6 bases). The sequence came from a male donor with lung adenocarcinoma. The CD4 and CD8 labels of this study may be unreliable. Sequenced material: CD4+ T cells from the margin of a lung tumor. For the CDR3, the DNA is TGTGCCAGCAGCTTACTGGGGGCCGAAAAACTGTTTTTT. Translated: CASSLLGAEKLFF.